This entry lists 28 T cell receptor beta chains sequenced from one sample in a study of control samples from healthy donors and cancer patients. Sequenced by immunoSEQ multiplex PCR; TCRdb stores in-frame clones only, minus some. This table holds approximately 10,000 clones, under 95% found once. Input material: PBMCs. These receptors all come from a man in his fifties or sixties with colorectal cancer.

The V call is TRBV10-3, the J call TRBJ2-2; tentatively, D is TRBD1 or TRBD2 (6 bases each). The V and J ends lost 10 bases and 1 base respectively, with 13 bases between them. The CDR3 length is 14 residues. Germline CDR1 and CDR2: ENHRY and SYGVKD. CDR3 loop: CATQGGQNTGELFF. CDR3 nucleotide sequence: TGTGCCACTCAAGGGGGGCAGAACACCGGGGAGCTGTTTTTT.

This clone was observed a handful of times. The rearrangement uses TRBV28 and TRBJ1-5; 10 nucleotides agree with TRBD1. Looked up from germline, CDR1 is MDHEN and CDR2 is SYDVKM. CDR3 length: 15 residues. The junction had 4 bases not matched to a gene; V was cut back by 7 bases and J by 1 base. In DNA, the CDR3 is TGTGCCAGCATGACAGGGGGCTTGAGCAATCAGCCCCAGCATTTT. It specifies CASMTGGLSNQPQHF.

V and J are TRBV30 and TRBJ2-2; the D gene is possibly TRBD2 (7 bases). CDR1 and CDR2 from the germline V gene are GTSNPN and SVGIG (reference sequence). V lost 5 bases and J 2 bases, leaving 27 bases between the germline ends. CDR3 length: 19 amino acids. The CDR3 region is CAWARWAGEAGANTGELFF. DNA of the CDR3: TGTGCCTGGGCCCGGTGGGCGGGGGAGGCGGGGGCCAACACCGGGGAGCTGTTTTTT.

This rearrangement joins TRBV7-3 to TRBJ2-2; D might be TRBD1 (6 bases). The CDR3 consists of 14 residues. Trimming removed 5 bases from V and 5 bases from J, with 12 bases in between. CDR1 and CDR2 from the germline V gene are SGHTA and FQGTGA. CDR3 bases: TGTGCCAGCAGCCTCCGGACAGCAACCGGGGAGCTGTTTTTT. This codes for CASSLRTATGELFF.

The chain uses TRBV7-2 and TRBJ2-1, with D tentatively TRBD2 (7 bases). Trimming stripped 1 base from V and 4 bases from J, with 17 bases between. Germline values: CDR1 SGHTA, CDR2 FQGNSA. This CDR3 region has 17 residues. In nucleotides, the CDR3 is TGTGCCAGCAGCTTAGTGGGGCGGGGGCCGGTATACAATGAGCAGTTCTTC. Translation gives CASSLVGRGPVYNEQFF.

This chain links TRBV7-9 with TRBJ2-7; D call uncertain. Germline V gene sequence: CDR1 SEHNR, CDR2 FQNEAQ (reference sequence). This CDR3 comprises 13 residues. Trimming pared 4 bases from V and 1 base from J, leaving 8 bases between. The CDR3 nucleotides are TGTGCCAGCAGCTCCCCGTGGTCCTACGAGCAGTACTTC. Amino acids: CASSSPWSYEQYF.

This clone was recorded a few times. This chain uses TRBV9 with TRBJ1-1; possibly TRBD1 for D (6 bases). V was trimmed by 4 bases and J by 4 bases, leaving 17 bases between them. CDR3 length equals 15 residues. Per the germline V gene, CDR1 is SGDLS and CDR2 is YYNGEE. The chain's CDR3 is CASSYLGTKGTEAFF. CDR3 nucleotide sequence: TGTGCCAGCAGCTACTTGGGGACAAAGGGCACTGAAGCTTTCTTT.

The V and J genes are TRBV28 and TRBJ1-2; TRBD1 matches at 7 bases. The CDR3 has 14 amino acids. The germline CDR1 and CDR2 sequences are MDHEN and SYDVKM. V shed 4 bases, J shed 5 bases, and the junction held 7 bases outside the gene matches. The CDR3 protein is CASSWGQRDYGYTF. The CDR3 DNA is TGTGCCAGCAGTTGGGGACAGAGAGATTATGGCTACACCTTC.

The rearrangement joins TRBV28 to TRBJ1-5, with a weak D call TRBD1 (6 bases). Germline CDR1 is MDHEN and CDR2 is SYDVKM. V lost 2 bases and J 0 bases, leaving 8 bases between the germline ends. This CDR3 contains 15 residues. The CDR3 region is CASSLRGNSNQPQHF. The CDR3 region has the DNA TGTGCCAGCAGTTTAAGGGGGAATAGCAATCAGCCCCAGCATTTT.

The gene calls are TRBV15 and TRBJ2-3; 10 nucleotides align to TRBD2. Germline CDR1 LNHNV, CDR2 YYDKDF (reference sequence). The CDR3 length is 18 residues. Trimming took 0 bases from V and 4 from J; bases not matched to a gene: 10. The CDR3 DNA is TGTGCCACCAGCAGAGAGTTAGCGGGGGGCCATGAGGCAGATACGCAGTATTTT. It yields the protein CATSRELAGGHEADTQYF. Supplemented by reference TRBV15 and TRBJ2-3, the full variable domain reads DAMVIQNPRYQVTQFGKPVTLSCSQTLNHNVMYWYQQKSSQAPKLLFHYYDKDFNNEADTPDNFQSRRPNTSFCFLDIRSPGLGDTAMYLCATSRELAGGHEADTQYFGPGTRLTVL.

The rearrangement uses TRBV21-1 and TRBJ1-2; the DNA was not compared with TRBD1, the D call given in the table. TRBV21-1 is an annotated pseudogene. The length of the CDR3 is 15 residues. Written as DNA, the CDR3 is TGTGCCAGCAGCAAAGATCCCAGGTCTAACTATGGCTACACCTTC. This encodes CASSKDPRSNYGYTF.

The chain has TRBV6-2 or TRBV6-3 and TRBJ1-2; D gene unclear. The germline gives CDR1 MNHEY, CDR2 SVGEGT. CDR3 size: 13 residues. The V end was cut by 4 bases, the J end by 8 bases, with 14 bases between. CDR3 sequence reads: CASSSPMGFGYTF. As DNA, the CDR3 is TGTGCCAGCAGTTCCCCTATGGGGTTCGGCTACACCTTC.

The V gene is TRBV19, the J gene TRBJ1-1, with TRBD1 matching over 7 bases. The CDR3 extends over 16 amino acids. The germline gives CDR1 LNHDA, CDR2 SQIVND (reference sequence). Trimming cost V 5 bases and J 1 base; bases outside gene matches: 10. In DNA form, the CDR3 reads TGTGCCAGTAGTGTACATGTACAGGGGCCGAACACTGAAGCTTTCTTT. This translates into CASSVHVQGPNTEAFF. Looking up the rest from reference TRBV19 and TRBJ1-1 gives the full variable domain: DGGITQSPKYLFRKEGQNVTLSCEQNLNHDAMYWYRQDPGQGLRLIYYSQIVNDFQKGDIAEGYSVSREKKESFPLTVTSAQKNPTAFYLCASSVHVQGPNTEAFFGQGTRLTVV.

The rearrangement links TRBV13 to TRBJ1-1; D uncertain. The CDR3 runs 14 residues. The V gene lost 5 bases and the J gene lost 5 bases, with 15 bases spanning the gap. Germline assignment: CDR1 PRHDT and CDR2 FYEKMQ (reference sequence). CDR3: CASSRLFQRTEAFF. CDR3 in DNA: TGTGCCAGCAGCCGACTCTTTCAACGTACTGAAGCTTTCTTT.

This clone appeared a few times. The chain uses TRBV2 and TRBJ1-1, with a possible D match to TRBD1 (5 bases). Trimming cost V 7 bases and J 0 bases, with 12 bases left between them. CDR3 length: 14 residues. Germline CDR1 reads SNHLY; CDR2 reads FYNNEI. The CDR3 bases are TGTGCCAGCACCAAGGCGGACATGAACACTGAAGCTTTCTTT. It yields the protein CASTKADMNTEAFF.

This sequence joins TRBV7-6 and TRBJ1-4; the D gene is possibly TRBD1 (6 bases). V was clipped by 3 bases and J by 6 bases, with 14 bases between them. The CDR3 has 15 residues. Germline V gives CDR1 SGHVS, CDR2 FNYEAQ. CDR3 in amino acids: CASSLGAQPYEKLFF. The DNA for the CDR3 is TGTGCCAGCAGCTTGGGGGCACAGCCCTATGAAAAACTGTTTTTT.

The chain joins TRBV4-1 to TRBJ1-1; D remains unclear. Germline V gene lookup returns CDR1 MGHRA and CDR2 YSYEKL. CDR3 length: 15 residues. Between the trimmed V and J ends, which lost 1 base and 0 bases, there was a span of 9 bases. CDR3 amino acids: CASSQVGQMNTEAFF. CDR3 nucleotide sequence: TGCGCCAGCAGCCAAGTTGGCCAGATGAACACTGAAGCTTTCTTT.

V gene TRBV6-6 combines with J gene TRBJ1-2; D is undetermined. Germline V gene sequence: CDR1 MNHNY, CDR2 SVGAGI (reference sequence). V was shortened by 0 bases and J by 10 bases, with 12 bases between the two germline ends. The CDR3 extends over 13 amino acids. The CDR3 loop reads CASSYSNSGDYTF. The CDR3, as DNA: TGTGCCAGCAGTTACTCGAATTCGGGTGACTACACCTTC.

The V call is TRBV7-2, the J call TRBJ2-5; possible D gene TRBD2, 5 bases. Germline V gene sequence: CDR1 SGHTA, CDR2 FQGNSA. Trimming cost V 5 bases and J 5 bases, with 18 bases left between them. CDR3 length: 15 residues. For the CDR3, the DNA is TGTGCCAGCAGCCAGGTCGGGGAAGGATGGGAGACCCAGTACTTC. Translation gives CASSQVGEGWETQYF.

The rearrangement uses TRBV10-3 and TRBJ1-4; D is uncertain. V was shortened by 0 bases and J by 5 bases, with 13 bases between the two germline ends. The CDR3 runs to 16 residues. Germline CDR1 reads ENHRY; CDR2 reads SYGVKD. CDR3 amino acids: CAISESMAGLNEKLFF. In nucleotides, the CDR3 is TGTGCCATCAGTGAGTCGATGGCAGGTTTGAATGAAAAACTGTTTTTT.

The J gene is TRBJ1-2, the V gene TRBV9; TRBD1 matches 7 bases. The CDR3 length is 14 residues. Germline V lookup: CDR1 SGDLS, CDR2 YYNGEE. V was pared by 3 bases and J by 7 bases, with 9 bases of the junction left unmatched. CDR3 coding DNA: TGTGCCAGCAGCGATGGGACAGCCTCCGGTGGCTACACCTTC. It is translated as CASSDGTASGGYTF.

The chain joins TRBV2 to TRBJ2-5; 11 bases map to TRBD2. The CDR3 is 16 amino acids. Germline trimming cut 2 bases from V and 4 bases from J; bases unmatched to any gene: 6. Germline V lookup: CDR1 SNHLY, CDR2 FYNNEI. Written as DNA, the CDR3 is TGTGCCAGCAGTGAAACTAGCGGGGGCCGGGGAGAGACCCAGTACTTC. This encodes CASSETSGGRGETQYF.

V usage is TRBV27 and J usage is TRBJ2-5; D possibly corresponds to TRBD1 (6 bases). From germline, CDR1 is MNHEY and CDR2 SMNVEV (reference sequence). The CDR3 runs 14 residues. V was trimmed by 5 bases and J by 1 base, leaving 11 bases between them. The CDR3 DNA reads TGTGCCAGCAGTCGGGCAGGGGTCCAAGAGACCCAGTACTTC. Encoded protein: CASSRAGVQETQYF.

The chain is built from TRBV21-1 and TRBJ1-2. TRBV21-1 constitutes a pseudogene. The CDR3 runs to 12 residues. CDR3 loop: CASSGKMYGYTF. CDR3 in DNA: TGTGCCAGCAGTGGGAAGATGTATGGCTACACCTTC.

The chain links TRBV11-2 to TRBJ2-7; D may be TRBD1 or TRBD2 (5 bases each). CDR1 SGHAT and CDR2 FQNNGV come from the germline V gene. The CDR3 extends over 14 amino acids. V was pared by 6 bases and J by 1 base, with 13 bases between. CDR3 amino acids: CASSPGDQSYEQYF. As DNA, the CDR3 is TGTGCCAGCAGTCCCGGGGACCAATCCTACGAGCAGTACTTC.

The chain links TRBV11-3 to TRBJ2-2, with a tentative D call TRBD1 (6 bases). This CDR3 region has 14 residues. V was shortened by 11 bases and J by 2 bases, with 15 bases between the two germline ends. Germline V gene sequence: CDR1 SGHNT, CDR2 YENEEA. This CDR3 reads CACQRGGNTGELFF. The CDR3 DNA reads TGTGCCTGCCAAAGAGGGGGAAACACCGGGGAGCTGTTTTTT.

In this sample, this clone turned up once. The chain joins TRBV30 to TRBJ2-5; D remains unclear. Trimming took off 3 bases at V and 6 bases at J, with 5 bases between the two ends. The CDR3 spans 10 residues. Germline V gene sequence: CDR1 GTSNPN, CDR2 SVGIG (reference sequence). CDR3 DNA sequence: TGTGCCTGGAGATCTCAGACCCAGTACTTC. Encoded protein: CAWRSQTQYF.

This chain joins TRBV10-2 and TRBJ2-1; D ambiguous. V lost 8 bases, J lost 7 bases, and 6 bases lay in between. CDR3 length: 10 residues. The germline gives CDR1 WSHSY, CDR2 SAAADI. The CDR3 sequence: CASLGNEQFF. CDR3 DNA: TGCGCCAGCCTCGGGAATGAGCAGTTCTTC.